Below, 5 T cell receptor beta chains from the same sample are listed, as sequenced in a study of blood T cell repertoires in COVID-19. The protocol was immunoSEQ multiplex PCR, while the TCRdb copy is restricted to in-frame clones and leaves out a portion. The sample includes approximately 200,000 clones, about 88% of them seen just once. Sequencing was carried out using peripheral blood. The receptors shown here come from a young man with acute or convalescent COVID-19.

A note on this clone: The same CDR3 arises from other DNA sequences in this sample as well. Here the CDR3 reads CASSLGQVGATDTQYF. Here the CDR3 DNA reads TGCGCCAGCAGCTTGGGGCAAGTTGGGGCCACAGATACGCAGTATTTT. The rearrangement joins TRBV5-1 to TRBJ2-3; maybe TRBD1 (5 bases). The CDR3 has 16 residues. The V end was cut by 0 bases, the J end by 2 bases, with 13 bases between. CDR1 and CDR2 from the germline V gene are SGHRS and YFSETQ. Full variable domain (remainder filled in from reference TRBV5-1 and TRBJ2-3): KAGVTQTPRYLIKTRGQQVTLSCSPISGHRSVSWYQQTPGQGLQFLFEYFSETQRNKGNFPGRFSGRQFSNSRSEMNVSTLELGDSALYLCASSLGQVGATDTQYFGPGTRLTVL.

V is TRBV10-2 and J is TRBJ1-1, with D possibly being TRBD1 (6 bases). V shed 8 bases and J shed 0 bases, with 7 bases lying between them. The V gene's germline CDR1 is WSHSY and CDR2 SAAADI. CDR3 length: 12 amino acids. The CDR3 region is CASRDMNTEAFF. CDR3 sequence (DNA): TGCGCCAGCCGGGACATGAACACTGAAGCTTTCTTT.

This clone was detected a few times. This chain uses TRBV6-5 with TRBJ1-6, with 9 nucleotides matching TRBD1. CDR1 is MNHEY and CDR2 is SVGAGI in the germline V gene. The CDR3 loop spans 16 amino acids. With V trimmed by 2 bases and J by 7 bases, 6 bases remained unmatched. CDR3 bases: TGTGCCAGCAGTTACGAACGGACAGGGGTCAATTCACCCCTCCACTTT. It translates to CASSYERTGVNSPLHF.

CDR3 sequence (DNA): TGTGCCAGCAGCTCGGAACAGGGGGCGGGTGAAAAACTGTTTTTT. This encodes CASSSEQGAGEKLFF. The rearrangement links TRBV7-8 to TRBJ1-4; 9 bases fit TRBD1. J gave up 7 bases and V 4 bases, and 7 bases lay outside the gene matches. Germline values: CDR1 SGHVS, CDR2 FQNEAQ. CDR3 size: 15 residues.

This chain connects TRBV7-9 to TRBJ2-1; 10 nucleotides align to TRBD2. The CDR3 sequence is 14 residues long. V lost 5 bases, J lost 7 bases, and 5 bases stayed unmatched. Germline V gene data show CDR1 as SEHNR and CDR2 as FQNEAQ (reference sequence). The chain's CDR3 is CASSAASGGNEQFF. For the CDR3, the DNA is TGTGCCAGCAGCGCGGCTAGCGGGGGTAATGAGCAGTTCTTC.